This T cell receptor beta chain was recorded in a study of cytomegalovirus exposure and HLA in healthy donors. Per germline, CDR1 LNHDA and CDR2 SQIVND (reference sequence). Trimming removed 7 bases from V and 6 bases from J, with 14 bases in between. This CDR3 is 13 amino acids long. Use of 60 Vbeta and 13 Jbeta primers characterized the PCR. Data came from immunoSEQ multiplex PCR; TCRdb stores just in-frame clones and leaves some out. The profile covers about 190,000 clones, with 79% appearing a single time and over 1.5% taken by the ten largest. This chain links TRBV19 with TRBJ2-3; tentative D call: TRBD1 (6 bases). The sequenced sample was PBMCs. The receptor was isolated from a woman aged 18-29 years in good health and CMV-seronegative. As DNA, the CDR3 is TGTGCCAGTACCGAGGGAAGGGGGGATACGCAGTATTTT. This translates into CASTEGRGDTQYF.